What follows are 18 T cell receptor beta chains derived from one specimen sequenced in a study of Ad26.COV2.S vaccination and SARS-CoV-2 variants. Regarding treatment: around 19 received Ad26.COV2.S at low or high dose, single or two shots; 5 received placebo; per-sample allocation not given. Specimen acquisition occurred on day 63 following the initial vaccine or placebo injection. The method was immunoSEQ multiplex PCR; TCRdb's version includes in-frame clones alone and lacks a portion of them. The table lists 410,000 or so clones, 80% to 95% of them singletons. The material sequenced was peripheral blood, taken in a trial of Ad26.COV2.S vaccine versus placebo. Source of these receptors: a person aged 18-60 years who received the Ad26.COV2.S COVID-19 vaccine or a placebo.

The rearrangement uses TRBV9 and TRBJ2-1; 10 bases agree with TRBD1. There are 14 residues in the CDR3. J was trimmed by 7 bases and V by 4 bases; bases with no gene match: 5. Germline V lookup: CDR1 SGDLS, CDR2 YYNGEE. The CDR3, as DNA: TGTGCCAGCAGCCCTGACAGGGGGCATAATGAGCAGTTCTTC. Residues: CASSPDRGHNEQFF.

The chain uses TRBV28 and TRBJ1-2; D is perhaps TRBD1 (5 bases). V lost 4 bases and J lost 12, with 21 bases in between. Germline values: CDR1 MDHEN, CDR2 SYDVKM. This CDR3 spans 14 amino acids. The CDR3 sequence: CASSSQGAGKRDTF. CDR3 DNA sequence: TGTGCCAGCAGTTCCCAAGGGGCAGGGAAGAGGGACACCTTC.

The rearrangement links TRBV7-9 to TRBJ1-4, with D perhaps matching TRBD1 (6 bases). Germline V lookup: CDR1 SEHNR, CDR2 FQNEAQ (reference sequence). Trimming shortened V by 5 bases and J by 8 bases, and 15 bases separated the two germline ends. The length of the CDR3 is 14 residues. The CDR3 sequence is CASSTGLLDEKLFF. The CDR3 nucleotides are TGTGCCAGCAGCACAGGGCTGCTGGACGAAAAACTGTTTTTT.

V and J are TRBV12-3 or TRBV12-4 and TRBJ1-2; D is uncertain. The CDR3 runs 11 residues. V lost 6 bases and J lost 6, with 8 bases in between. In DNA form, the CDR3 reads TGTGCCAGCAGCCTTAATCATGGCTACACCTTC. Amino acid sequence: CASSLNHGYTF.

The V gene is TRBV7-9, the J gene TRBJ1-2, with unresolved D. The CDR3 sequence is 14 residues long. Per germline, CDR1 SEHNR and CDR2 FQNEAQ (reference sequence). Trimming removed 5 bases from V and 4 bases from J, with 14 bases in between. In nucleotides, the CDR3 is TGTGCCAGCAGCAATAAGGTTGGAGGCTATGGCTACACCTTC. Its protein is CASSNKVGGYGYTF.

The chain links TRBV5-5 to TRBJ2-2; D might be TRBD1 (5 bases). V was clipped by 3 bases and J by 0 bases, with 9 bases between them. This CDR3 spans 15 amino acids. Germline loops: CDR1 SGHKS, CDR2 YYEKEE (reference sequence). CDR3 loop: CASSSKGTNTGELFF. The CDR3 DNA is TGTGCCAGCAGCTCTAAGGGGACGAACACCGGGGAGCTGTTTTTT.

This chain uses TRBV19 with TRBJ1-5; the D is unclear. CDR1 is LNHDA and CDR2 is SQIVND in the germline V gene (reference sequence). V was pared by 8 bases and J by 2 bases, with 13 bases between. This CDR3 has 14 amino acids. CDR3 nucleotide sequence: TGTGCCAGTCAGCGACCGACTGGCAATCAGCCCCAGCATTTT. Its protein product is CASQRPTGNQPQHF.

This chain's CDR3 is CASRLGYGTLNTEAFF. The CDR3 DNA sequence: TGTGCCAGCAGACTAGGTTATGGGACACTGAACACTGAAGCTTTCTTT. The genes are TRBV27 and TRBJ1-1, with D possibly TRBD1 on 6 matching bases. The V end lost 6 bases, the J end lost 0 bases, and 17 bases lay between the germline ends. Germline lookup yields CDR1 MNHEY and CDR2 SMNVEV (reference sequence). This CDR3 comprises 16 residues.

V gene TRBV6-5 combines with J gene TRBJ1-1, with 8 bases that match TRBD1. CDR1 and CDR2 from the germline V gene are MNHEY and SVGAGI. The CDR3 length is 13 residues. J gave up 4 bases and V 8 bases, and 6 bases lay outside the gene matches. This CDR3 reads CASVATGGTEAFF. The CDR3 DNA reads as TGTGCCAGCGTCGCCACAGGGGGCACTGAAGCTTTCTTT.

This rearrangement joins TRBV6-2 or TRBV6-3 to TRBJ2-5; D gene ambiguous. The CDR3 sequence is 12 residues long. Between the trimmed V and J ends, which lost 2 bases and 7 bases, there was a span of 8 bases. The V gene's germline CDR1 is MNHEY and CDR2 SVGEGT. CDR3 bases: TGTGCCAGCAGTTACGGCCCCCGGACCCAGTACTTC. Residues: CASSYGPRTQYF.

The V call is TRBV9, the J call TRBJ2-2; TRBD2 matches at 10 bases. This CDR3 region has 15 residues. CDR1 is SGDLS, CDR2 YYNGEE, per germline. V lost 3 bases, J lost 1 base, and 0 bases stayed unmatched. Here the CDR3 reads CASSASGRNTGELFF. The CDR3 nucleotides read TGTGCCAGCAGCGCTAGCGGGAGGAACACCGGGGAGCTGTTTTTT. Complete variable domain (other parts from reference TRBV9 and TRBJ2-2): DSGVTQTPKHLITATGQRVTLRCSPRSGDLSVYWYQQSLDQGLQFLIQYYNGEERAKGNILERFSAQQFPDLHSELNLSSLELGDSALYFCASSASGRNTGELFFGEGSRLTVL.

The chain is built from TRBV29-1 and TRBJ2-3; 9 bases align to TRBD1. CDR3 length equals 14 residues. Germline CDR1 is SQVTM and CDR2 is ANQGSEA. With 6 bases clipped from V and 4 bases from J, the junction kept 8 bases outside the gene matches. CDR3 sequence reads: CSVAGDRDADTQYF. CDR3 DNA: TGCAGCGTGGCGGGGGACAGGGACGCAGATACGCAGTATTTT.

This chain connects TRBV6-5 to TRBJ1-1; maybe TRBD1 (6 bases). CDR3 length equals 14 residues. The germline V gene encodes CDR1 MNHEY and CDR2 SVGAGI. V was trimmed by 5 bases and J by 7 bases, leaving 17 bases between them. CDR3 sequence reads: CASSLDRLRDEAFF. The CDR3 DNA follows: TGTGCCAGCAGTCTAGACAGGCTACGAGATGAAGCTTTCTTT.

The chain carries TRBV19 and TRBJ2-1; 8 bases are a match to TRBD2. CDR3 length: 16 amino acids. V was pared by 5 bases and J by 0 bases, with 6 bases of the junction left unmatched. CDR1 is LNHDA, CDR2 SQIVND, per germline (reference sequence). The CDR3: CASSLRLASSYNEQFF. The CDR3 DNA reads as TGTGCCAGTAGTCTTAGACTAGCGAGCTCCTACAATGAGCAGTTCTTC.

The chain is built from TRBV4-3 and TRBJ2-3; possibly TRBD1 for D (6 bases). The CDR3 spans 20 residues. The ends were cut back, 3 bases at V and 1 base at J, with 26 bases in the middle. The germline gives CDR1 LGHNA, CDR2 YSLEER. CDR3 sequence (DNA): TGCGCCAGCAGCCACCCACGAGAGACCAGATTAGGGGGAGGCACAGATACGCAGTATTTT. Encoded protein: CASSHPRETRLGGGTDTQYF.

The CDR3 reads CASSQGGKGQGTSYEQYF. The CDR3 DNA reads as TGCGCCAGCAGCCAAGGAGGCAAAGGACAGGGGACCTCCTACGAGCAGTACTTC. This chain joins TRBV4-3 and TRBJ2-7, with 9 bases that match TRBD1. Losses at the gene ends were 1 base for V and 0 bases for J; bases not matched to a gene: 10. Germline lookup yields CDR1 LGHNA and CDR2 YSLEER. The CDR3 is 18 residues long.

The J gene is TRBJ2-3, the V gene TRBV30; D unresolved. The CDR3 spans 12 residues. V gave up 4 bases and J gave up 2 bases, with 7 bases separating them. Germline lookup yields CDR1 GTSNPN and CDR2 SVGIG (reference sequence). CDR3 DNA sequence: TGTGCCTGGACGCCCACCACAGATACGCAGTATTTT. It encodes CAWTPTTDTQYF.

The CDR3 bases are TGTGCCAGTAGTCGGGACGGAGCCTACGAGCAGTACTTC. Amino acid sequence: CASSRDGAYEQYF. This chain joins TRBV19 and TRBJ2-7; D possibly matches TRBD1 or TRBD2 (5 bases each). V gave up 5 bases and J gave up 2 bases, with 10 bases separating them. Germline lookup yields CDR1 LNHDA and CDR2 SQIVND (reference sequence). The CDR3 extends over 13 amino acids.